The entry that follows covers one T cell receptor beta chain sequence. As for time point: patch test 3, about 24 weeks after DPC sensitization. Treatment given: therapeutic diphenylcyclopropenone sensitization with weekly scalp DPC. V shed 8 bases and J 0 bases; nucleotides not matched to a gene: 8. CDR1 is MDHEN and CDR2 is SYDVKM in the germline V gene. There are 15 residues in the CDR3. The record originates from a study of human T cells and chemical hapten exposure. MiXCR, run by TCRdb on the RACE reads, gives a single entry per CDR3 protein. Of 150,000 to 200,000 distinct CDR3 sequences listed, around 23% were seen once; the top ten hold approximately 2.5%.

The chain couples TRBV28 to TRBJ2-3, with 7 bases that match TRBD2. This sequence was found in a woman aged 35 to 49 with alopecia areata. Some clones in this sample may be carry-over from other donors' samples. Source: whole blood, taken in connection with sensitization to the hapten diphenylcyclopropenone (DPC). The CDR3 DNA sequence: TGTGCCAGCGGCTTGAGCGGGACTAGCACAGATACGCAGTATTTT. Translation gives CASGLSGTSTDTQYF.